This T cell receptor beta chain stems from a study of T cell changes during pregnancy in multiple sclerosis. Assay used: immunoSEQ multiplex PCR; TCRdb lists only in-frame clones, some missing. Among about 92,000 clones, 80% to 95% were seen once, and the ten largest hold approximately 2.6%. A remark on this clone: Within the sample, other DNA sequences also encode this same CDR3.

V lost 2 bases and J lost 4; bases outside the gene matches: 6. The CDR3 has 15 amino acids. Germline assignment: CDR1 SGDLS and CDR2 YYNGEE. The material was peripheral blood, obtained in the first trimester of pregnancy. The sequence was collected from a female donor with multiple sclerosis, enrolled in a pregnancy study. The chain is built from TRBV9 and TRBJ2-3, with 8 bases that match TRBD2. CDR3 DNA sequence: TGTGCCAGCAGCGTCAGCGGGAGAGGGGCAGATACGCAGTATTTT. The encoded protein is CASSVSGRGADTQYF. The variable domain in full, completed from reference TRBV9 and TRBJ2-3, reads DSGVTQTPKHLITATGQRVTLRCSPRSGDLSVYWYQQSLDQGLQFLIQYYNGEERAKGNILERFSAQQFPDLHSELNLSSLELGDSALYFCASSVSGRGADTQYFGPGTRLTVL.